Listed below are T cell receptor beta chains from one sample, sequenced in a study of cytomegalovirus exposure and HLA in healthy donors. Sequencing used immunoSEQ multiplex PCR; TCRdb keeps in-frame clones, though not all of them. The repertoire holds 300,000 to 400,000 clones, with 70% to 90% as singletons. Sequencing was done on a sample of PBMCs. The receptors come from a man aged 25-45 years in good health and CMV-seronegative. Each CDR3 is given with its conserved first and last residue. A D gene is named only where the DNA matches it firmly. The size field is filled for only some rows; it gives once, few, many or a size class.

abundance	v_gene	j_gene	d_gene	CDR3aa	CDR3nt
NA	TRBV11-3	TRBJ1-2	TRBD1	CASSFPGGYGYTF	TGTGCCAGCAGCTTCCCAGGGGGGTATGGCTACACCTTC
NA	TRBV6-5	TRBJ1-2	TRBD1	CASSYGAGGAYGYTF	TGTGCCAGCAGTTACGGGGCAGGGGGCGCTTATGGCTACACCTTC
NA	TRBV27	TRBJ2-5	NA	CASSLEGGRETQYF	TGTGCCAGCAGTTTAGAGGGGGGGCGAGAGACCCAGTACTTC
NA	TRBV5-5	TRBJ2-7	TRBD2	CASSYTGGTYEQYF	TGTGCCAGCAGCTACACGGGAGGAACCTACGAGCAGTACTTC
NA	TRBV25-1	TRBJ2-1	TRBD1	CASRRQGAFDNEQFF	TGTGCCAGCAGGCGACAGGGGGCCTTCGACAATGAGCAGTTCTTC
NA	TRBV6-5	TRBJ1-2	TRBD1	CASSHRDRGLESF	TGTGCCAGCAGTCACCGGGACAGGGGGCTGGAGTCCTTC
few	TRBV5-5	TRBJ2-3	NA	CASSFSRQYTRGTDTQYF	TGTGCCAGCAGCTTTAGCCGGCAATACACTAGAGGCACAGATACGCAGTATTTT
NA	TRBV7-6	TRBJ2-5	NA	CASSSQGRGQTQYF	TGTGCCAGCAGTTCTCAGGGGCGCGGGCAGACCCAGTACTTC
NA	TRBV7-2	TRBJ1-2	TRBD1	CASSSRQGTNYGYTF	TGTGCCAGCAGCAGCCGACAGGGGACTAACTATGGCTACACCTTC
NA	TRBV7-9	TRBJ2-7	NA	CASSFFRGGTYEQYF	TGTGCCAGCAGCTTCTTTAGGGGGGGTACCTACGAGCAGTACTTC
NA	TRBV4-3	TRBJ1-3	NA	CASSQDDSLGNTIYF	TGCGCCAGCAGCCAAGACGACAGCCTTGGAAACACCATATATTTT
NA	TRBV9	TRBJ2-5	TRBD2	CASSVAGGQETQYF	TGTGCCAGCAGCGTAGCGGGGGGACAAGAGACCCAGTACTTC
NA	TRBV19	TRBJ2-2	NA	CASSMIGTGELFF	TGTGCCAGTAGTATGATCGGCACCGGGGAGCTGTTTTTT
NA	TRBV5-4	TRBJ1-2	TRBD1	CASSLMGQGLGGYTF	TGTGCCAGCAGCTTGATGGGACAGGGGCTTGGAGGCTACACCTTC
NA	TRBV6-5	TRBJ1-1	NA	CASKAGTEAFF	TGTGCCAGCAAGGCGGGGACTGAAGCTTTCTTT
NA	TRBV6-5	TRBJ1-2	NA	CASNYRDTLYGYTF	TGTGCCAGCAACTACCGGGACACCCTATATGGCTACACCTTC
NA	TRBV9	TRBJ2-1	NA	CASSVNRGGNEQFF	TGTGCCAGCAGCGTGAACAGGGGAGGCAATGAGCAGTTCTTC
NA	TRBV4-1	TRBJ2-1	NA	CASSQDQETYNPYNEQFF	TGCGCCAGCAGCCAAGATCAGGAAACCTACAATCCCTACAATGAGCAGTTCTTC
NA	TRBV11-2	TRBJ2-3	NA	CASSPGLPMGTDTQYF	TGTGCCAGCAGCCCGGGACTTCCCATGGGCACAGATACGCAGTATTTT
NA	TRBV7-9	TRBJ1-1	TRBD1	CASSGDGQGRAFF	TGTGCCAGCAGCGGCGATGGACAGGGTCGGGCTTTCTTT
NA	TRBV4-1	TRBJ2-3	NA	CASSQGEGTDTQYF	TGCGCCAGCAGCCAGGGAGAAGGCACAGATACGCAGTATTTT
NA	TRBV5-4	TRBJ2-4	TRBD1	CASSLVGTDKNIQYF	TGTGCCAGCAGCTTGGTCGGGACAGATAAAAACATTCAGTACTTC
NA	TRBV5-4	TRBJ2-1	NA	CASSFGTEQFF	TGTGCCAGCAGCTTTGGGACAGAGCAGTTCTTC
few	TRBV2	TRBJ2-7	NA	CASMDRSYEQYF	TGTGCCAGCATGGACAGATCTTACGAGCAGTACTTC
NA	TRBV5-1	TRBJ2-7	TRBD1	CASSLVTGIYHSYEQYF	TGCGCCAGCAGCTTAGTGACAGGGATTTATCACTCCTACGAGCAGTACTTC
few	TRBV14	TRBJ1-1	NA	CASSQVRRGNTEAFF	TGTGCCAGCAGCCAAGTCAGGCGGGGGAACACTGAAGCTTTCTTT
NA	TRBV5-6	TRBJ1-3	NA	CASSLVRQAGNTIYF	TGTGCCAGCAGCTTGGTCCGACAGGCGGGAAACACCATATATTTT
NA	TRBV6-1	TRBJ1-1	NA	CASSGSVQAEAFF	TGTGCCAGCAGTGGCAGCGTGCAAGCTGAAGCTTTCTTT
NA	TRBV7-2	TRBJ1-1	NA	CASSLKTGWTEAFF	TGTGCCAGCAGCTTAAAGACGGGATGGACTGAAGCTTTCTTT